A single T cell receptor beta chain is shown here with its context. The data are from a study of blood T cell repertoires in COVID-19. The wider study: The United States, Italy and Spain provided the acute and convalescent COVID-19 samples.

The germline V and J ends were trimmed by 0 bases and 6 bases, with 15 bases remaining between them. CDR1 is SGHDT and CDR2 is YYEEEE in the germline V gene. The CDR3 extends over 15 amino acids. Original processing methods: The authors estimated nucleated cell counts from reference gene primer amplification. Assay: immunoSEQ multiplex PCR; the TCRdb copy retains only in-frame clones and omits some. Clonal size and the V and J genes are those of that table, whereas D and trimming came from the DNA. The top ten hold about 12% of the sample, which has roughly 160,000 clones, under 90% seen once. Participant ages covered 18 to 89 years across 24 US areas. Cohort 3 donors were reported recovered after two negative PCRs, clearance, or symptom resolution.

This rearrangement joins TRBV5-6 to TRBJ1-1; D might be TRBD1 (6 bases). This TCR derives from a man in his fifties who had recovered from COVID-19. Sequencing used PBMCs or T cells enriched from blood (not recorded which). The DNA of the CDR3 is TGTGCCAGCAGCTTGGGCGCCAGGGGTCGCCCTGAAGCTTTCTTT. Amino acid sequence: CASSLGARGRPEAFF.